A single sample is the source of the 6 T cell receptor beta chains below, sequenced in a study of blood T cells in healthy people across ages. A sample-barcoded 5' primer and a J-beta primer mix were used in a second PCR of about 7 to 12 cycles. TCRdb used MiXCR to reprocess the 5' RACE reads, holding one entry per CDR3 protein. Of fewer than 1 million distinct CDR3 sequences in the sample, under 45% are singletons; the top ten hold about 21%. Material for sequencing was blood. These receptors were collected from a man between 60 and 70 years old in good health.

The chain links TRBV6-2 or TRBV6-3 to TRBJ1-2; TRBD1 matches 7 bases. V lost 10 bases and J lost 4; bases outside the gene matches: 9. CDR1 is MNHEY, CDR2 SVGEGT, per germline. The CDR3 has 13 amino acids. The CDR3 loop reads CANRPGTAYGYTF. CDR3 DNA sequence: TGTGCCAACAGACCCGGGACAGCCTATGGCTACACCTTC.

There are a few counts of this clonotype. The rearrangement joins TRBV9 to TRBJ2-5, with TRBD2 matching 9 bases. The CDR3 is 15 residues long. Germline V gene lookup returns CDR1 SGDLS and CDR2 YYNGEE. J was trimmed by 7 bases and V by 0 bases; bases with no gene match: 7. The CDR3 DNA reads TGTGCCAGCAGCGTAGATGCTAGCGGGGTTCGGACCCAGTACTTC. Translating it yields CASSVDASGVRTQYF.

This sequence joins TRBV20-1 and TRBJ2-5, with 9 positions matching TRBD2. In germline, CDR1 is DFQATT, CDR2 SNEGSKA (reference sequence). The CDR3 covers 15 residues. With 0 bases clipped from V and 6 bases from J, the junction kept 8 bases outside the gene matches. Here the CDR3 reads CSARDPAGGQQTQYF. In nucleotides, the CDR3 is TGCAGTGCTAGAGATCCGGCGGGGGGGCAACAGACCCAGTACTTC.

The table lists this clonotype with a few counts. This chain connects TRBV29-1 to TRBJ2-1, with D possibly TRBD2 on 5 matching bases. The ends were cut back, 2 bases at V and 1 base at J, with 12 bases in the middle. Germline V gene data show CDR1 as SQVTM and CDR2 as ANQGSEA. The CDR3 contains 15 residues. The CDR3: CSVERGPGSYNEQFF. Written as DNA, the CDR3 is TGCAGCGTTGAACGGGGTCCGGGGTCCTACAATGAGCAGTTCTTC.

The chain employs TRBV7-8 and TRBJ1-6; D remains ambiguous. Germline loops: CDR1 SGHVS, CDR2 FQNEAQ. The CDR3 loop spans 14 amino acids. Trimming cost V 3 bases and J 13 bases, with 16 bases left between them. The CDR3 DNA follows: TGTGCCAGCAGCTTTGTTATCGTAGGCTCGCCCCTCCACTTT. It yields the protein CASSFVIVGSPLHF.

The chain links TRBV20-1 to TRBJ2-3; D gene ambiguous. Germline CDR1 and CDR2: DFQATT and SNEGSKA (reference sequence). The V gene lost 0 bases and the J gene lost 2 bases, with 9 bases spanning the gap. This CDR3 has 14 residues. The CDR3 DNA follows: TGCAGTGCTAGAGATTTGGGTTCCACAGATACGCAGTATTTT. Translating gives CSARDLGSTDTQYF.